This T cell receptor beta chain derives from a study of T cells after yellow fever vaccination. Study-wide results and caveats: A large majority of primary-vaccination clones showed up again after the booster (about 97% CD4, approximately 90% CD8).

V lost 4 bases and J 5 bases, leaving 14 bases between the germline ends. The V gene's germline CDR1 is SGHVS and CDR2 FQNEAQ. The CDR3 runs 14 residues. Details on this clonotype: What it recognizes is unknown.

Universal primer sites and UMIs were introduced during 5'RACE template-switching synthesis of TCR cDNA. One entry per CDR3 protein, called by TCRdb with MiXCR from the 5' RACE reads. This sample has under 300,000 distinct CDR3 sequences, with less than 9% found just once. This chain joins TRBV7-8 and TRBJ2-5, with a possible D match to TRBD2 (7 bases). The clonotype originates from a man aged 25-40 years who received the YFV17D yellow fever vaccine. The source was CD4+ T cells sorted from PBMCs, collected 15 days after the yellow fever booster vaccination. The DNA of the CDR3 is TGTGCCAGCAGCTCAGGGGAGGGCCTGGAGACCCAGTACTTC. Amino acids: CASSSGEGLETQYF.